These T cell receptor beta chains were read from a single sample in a study of T cell responses to AZD1222 COVID-19 vaccine. This table comes from immunoSEQ multiplex PCR, and its TCRdb copy is limited to in-frame clones, with some not included. The sample includes more than 95,000 clones, more than 85% of them seen just once. The material sequenced was peripheral blood, taken on day 0 of AZD1222 vaccination. The receptors derive from an adult in good health. Both conserved end residues are part of each CDR3.

TRBJ1-1 TRBV5-6 CASSLVVGGAFF
TRBJ2-4 TRBV4-1 CASSQDPGTRGDIQYF
TRBJ2-1 TRBV27 CASSLGQTINEQFF
TRBJ1-5 TRBV27 CASSPAVWVGQINQPQHF
TRBJ1-4 TRBV5-1 CASKGDSTNEKLFF
TRBJ2-1 TRBV28 CASSFSGRARNEQFF
TRBJ1-2 TRBV29-1 CSVESGAGGYTF
TRBJ2-5 TRBV7-2 CASSLGSGTGQETQYF
TRBJ2-7 TRBV10-3 CAISSQGHEQYF
TRBJ1-6 TRBV19 CASSIPGRQNSPLHF
TRBJ1-1 TRBV19 CASSSFLGGSTEAFF
TRBJ1-3 TRBV2 CASRRGPLGGNTIYF
TRBJ1-1 TRBV7-3 CASSASGTGEAFF
TRBJ2-7 TRBV7-8 CASNPLAGGPYEQYF
TRBJ2-2 TRBV7-9 CASSYSLVSKGELFF
TRBJ2-1 TRBV5-8 CASTTRQGNEQFF
TRBJ1-2 TRBV5-4 CASSGTGSALYGYTF
TRBJ2-1 TRBV28 CASSSGLALFEQFF
TRBJ1-4 TRBV28 CAARGEGTNEKLFF
TRBJ2-1 TRBV7-3 CASSPYYASSYNEQFF
TRBJ1-6 TRBV5-1 CASSLAGQGTSSPLHF
TRBJ2-1 TRBV28 CASSPEGLAGPNNEQFF
TRBJ2-7 TRBV7-9 CASAGGRNSYEQYF